The 10 T cell receptor beta chains below come from one sample, sequenced in a study of T cells expressing NK-cell markers. With the 5' RACE reads reprocessed, TCRdb shows one record per CDR3 protein and no DNA. The specimen's table records 450,000 to 600,000 distinct CDR3 sequences. Source material: blood T cells: a sorted CD56 or NKG2C T cell subset, CD4+ or CD8+ T cells, or bulk PBMC T cells (not recorded which). All receptors come from a man in his late teens or twenties in good health.

This sequence joins TRBV28 and TRBJ2-5. CDR3 size: 15 residues. Germline loops: CDR1 MDHEN, CDR2 SYDVKM. The CDR3 sequence is CASSLRFKPREAQYF.

The chain links TRBV12-3 or TRBV12-4 to TRBJ1-6. The CDR3 is made up of 14 amino acids. CDR3 loop: CASTSVIFDSPLHF.

This chain joins TRBV6-5 and TRBJ1-2; TCRdb selects TRBD1, and the lack of DNA leaves this call unchecked. The germline gives CDR1 MNHEY, CDR2 SVGAGI. The CDR3 totals 15 residues. CDR3 in amino acids: CASSYGQGNNYGYTF.

The rearrangement uses TRBV7-2 and TRBJ2-4; TCRdb calls TRBD2, which cannot be checked without DNA. The CDR3 consists of 15 residues. Germline V gene sequence: CDR1 SGHTA, CDR2 FQGNSA. The CDR3 sequence is CASSSSVTSGNIQYF.

The CDR3: CSVDRSNTGELFF. The chain couples TRBV29-1 to TRBJ2-2. Germline loops: CDR1 SQVTM, CDR2 ANQGSEA. The CDR3 is 13 amino acids.

CDR3: CASSSTTGRAFF. V usage is TRBV7-3 and J usage is TRBJ1-1; TCRdb's assignment of TRBD1 cannot be checked, as there is no DNA. In germline, CDR1 is SGHTA, CDR2 FQGTGA. The CDR3 is 12 residues long.

J is TRBJ2-3 and V is TRBV29-1; the TCRdb D gene call, TRBD2, has no DNA to confirm it. The germline CDR1 and CDR2 sequences are SQVTM and ANQGSEA. CDR3 length: 13 residues. The CDR3 reads CSVAREGTDTQYF.

This chain's CDR3 is CASSPDWQGNGYTF. The J gene is TRBJ1-2, the V gene TRBV6-1; TCRdb's D call of TRBD1 is untestable without DNA. Per germline, CDR1 MNHNS and CDR2 SASEGT. The CDR3 is made up of 14 amino acids.

The J gene is TRBJ2-2, the V gene TRBV5-1. This CDR3 spans 17 amino acids. Germline CDR1 reads SGHRS; CDR2 reads YFSETQ. The CDR3 region is CASSLKNPAGSTGELFF.

The V and J genes are TRBV7-8 and TRBJ2-2. From germline, CDR1 is SGHVS and CDR2 FQNEAQ. This CDR3 has 19 amino acids. The CDR3 is CASSLARRSGTLNTGELFF.